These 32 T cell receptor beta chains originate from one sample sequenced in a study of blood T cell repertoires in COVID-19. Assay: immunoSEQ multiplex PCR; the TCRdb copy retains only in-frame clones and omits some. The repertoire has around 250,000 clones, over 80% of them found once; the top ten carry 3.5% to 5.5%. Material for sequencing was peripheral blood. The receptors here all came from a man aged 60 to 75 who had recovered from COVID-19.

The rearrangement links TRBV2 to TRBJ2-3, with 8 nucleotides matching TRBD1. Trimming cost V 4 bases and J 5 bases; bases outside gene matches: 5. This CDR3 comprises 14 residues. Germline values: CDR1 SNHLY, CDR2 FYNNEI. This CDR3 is CASSASGGVDTQYF. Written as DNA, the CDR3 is TGTGCCAGCAGTGCCTCAGGGGGCGTAGATACGCAGTATTTT. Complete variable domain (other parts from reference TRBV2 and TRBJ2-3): EPEVTQTPSHQVTQMGQEVILRCVPISNHLYFYWYRQILGQKVEFLVSFYNNEISEKSEIFDDQFSVERPDGSNFTLKIRSTKLEDSAMYFCASSASGGVDTQYFGPGTRLTVL.

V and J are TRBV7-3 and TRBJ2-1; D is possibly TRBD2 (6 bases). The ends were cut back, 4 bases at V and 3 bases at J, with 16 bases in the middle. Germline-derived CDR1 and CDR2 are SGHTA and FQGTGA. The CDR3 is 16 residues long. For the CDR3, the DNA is TGTGCCAGCAGCTACCGGCCGGGGGAGAACTACAATGAGCAGTTCTTC. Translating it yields CASSYRPGENYNEQFF.

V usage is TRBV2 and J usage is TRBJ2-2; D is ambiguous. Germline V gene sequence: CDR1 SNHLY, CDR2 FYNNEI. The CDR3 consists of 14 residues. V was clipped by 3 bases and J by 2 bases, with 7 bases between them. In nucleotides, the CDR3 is TGTGCCAGCAGTGAGACAACAAACACCGGGGAGCTGTTTTTT. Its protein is CASSETTNTGELFF.

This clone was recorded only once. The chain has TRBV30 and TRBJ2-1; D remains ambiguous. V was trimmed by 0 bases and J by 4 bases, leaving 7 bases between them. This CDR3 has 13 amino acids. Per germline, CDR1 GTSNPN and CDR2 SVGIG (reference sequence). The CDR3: CAWSVRLYNEQFF. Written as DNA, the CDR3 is TGTGCCTGGAGTGTGAGGCTTTACAATGAGCAGTTCTTC.

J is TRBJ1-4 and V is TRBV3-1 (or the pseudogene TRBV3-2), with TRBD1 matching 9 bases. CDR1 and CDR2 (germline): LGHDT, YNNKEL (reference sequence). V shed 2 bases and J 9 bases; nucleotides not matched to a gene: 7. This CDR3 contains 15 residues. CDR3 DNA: TGTGCCAGCAGCCAACCAACCGGGACAGGGAAAAAACTGTTTTTT. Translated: CASSQPTGTGKKLFF.

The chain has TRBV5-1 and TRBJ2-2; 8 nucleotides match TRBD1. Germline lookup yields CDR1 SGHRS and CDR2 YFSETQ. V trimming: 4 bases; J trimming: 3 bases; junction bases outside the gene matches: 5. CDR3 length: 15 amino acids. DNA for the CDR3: TGCGCCAGCAGCCTGGACAGGGCGGACACCGGGGAGCTGTTTTTT. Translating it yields CASSLDRADTGELFF.

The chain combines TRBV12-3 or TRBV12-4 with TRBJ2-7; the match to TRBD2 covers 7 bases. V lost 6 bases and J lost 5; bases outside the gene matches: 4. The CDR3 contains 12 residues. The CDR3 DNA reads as TGTGCCAGCAGAGGACTAGAGGACGAGCAGTACTTC. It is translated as CASRGLEDEQYF.

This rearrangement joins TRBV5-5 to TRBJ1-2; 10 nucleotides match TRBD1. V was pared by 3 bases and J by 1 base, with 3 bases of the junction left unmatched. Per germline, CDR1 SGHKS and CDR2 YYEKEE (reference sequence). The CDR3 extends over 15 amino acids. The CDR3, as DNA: TGTGCCAGCAGCTCGACAGGGGGCAGTAACTATGGCTACACCTTC. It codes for CASSSTGGSNYGYTF.

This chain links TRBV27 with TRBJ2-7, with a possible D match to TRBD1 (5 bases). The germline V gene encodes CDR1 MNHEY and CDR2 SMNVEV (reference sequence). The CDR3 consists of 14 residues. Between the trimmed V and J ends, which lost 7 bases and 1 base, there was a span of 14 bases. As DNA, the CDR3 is TGTGCCAGCACCCCCTCAGGGTTGTCCTACGAGCAGTACTTC. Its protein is CASTPSGLSYEQYF.

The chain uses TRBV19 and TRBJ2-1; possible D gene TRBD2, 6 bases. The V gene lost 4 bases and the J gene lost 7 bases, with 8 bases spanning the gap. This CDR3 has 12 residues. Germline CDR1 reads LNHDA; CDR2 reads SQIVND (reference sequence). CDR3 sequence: CASSRLGNEQFF. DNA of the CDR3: TGTGCCAGTAGTAGACTAGGGAATGAGCAGTTCTTC.

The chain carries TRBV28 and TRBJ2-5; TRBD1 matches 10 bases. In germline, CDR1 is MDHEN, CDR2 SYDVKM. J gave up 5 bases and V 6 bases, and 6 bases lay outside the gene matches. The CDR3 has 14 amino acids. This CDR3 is CASSRQGARETQYF. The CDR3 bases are TGTGCCAGCAGCCGACAGGGGGCGCGTGAGACCCAGTACTTC.

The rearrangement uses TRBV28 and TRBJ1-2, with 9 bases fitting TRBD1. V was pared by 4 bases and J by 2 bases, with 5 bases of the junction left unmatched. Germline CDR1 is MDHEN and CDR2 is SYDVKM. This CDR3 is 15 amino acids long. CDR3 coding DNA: TGTGCCAGCAGTTACGGACAGGGGAGGAACTATGGCTACACCTTC. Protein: CASSYGQGRNYGYTF.

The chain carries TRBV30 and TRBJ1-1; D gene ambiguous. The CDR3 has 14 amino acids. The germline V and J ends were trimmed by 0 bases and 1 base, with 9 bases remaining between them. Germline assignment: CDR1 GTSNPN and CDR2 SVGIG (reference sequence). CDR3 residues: CAWSVQVGNTEAFF. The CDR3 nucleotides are TGTGCCTGGAGTGTCCAGGTGGGGAACACTGAAGCTTTCTTT.

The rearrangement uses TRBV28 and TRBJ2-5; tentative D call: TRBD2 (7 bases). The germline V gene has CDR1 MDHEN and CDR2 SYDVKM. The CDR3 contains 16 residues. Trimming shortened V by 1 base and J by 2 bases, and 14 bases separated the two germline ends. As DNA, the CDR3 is TGTGCCAGCAGTTTATTCGGAGGGGGGGTGCAAGAGACCCAGTACTTC. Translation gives CASSLFGGGVQETQYF.

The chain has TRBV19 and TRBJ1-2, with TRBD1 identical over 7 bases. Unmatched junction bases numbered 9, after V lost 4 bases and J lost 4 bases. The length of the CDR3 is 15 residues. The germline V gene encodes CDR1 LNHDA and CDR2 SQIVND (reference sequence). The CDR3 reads CASSTAETGPYGYTF. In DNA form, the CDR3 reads TGTGCCAGTAGTACTGCCGAGACAGGGCCCTATGGCTACACCTTC. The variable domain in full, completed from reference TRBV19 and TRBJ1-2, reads DGGITQSPKYLFRKEGQNVTLSCEQNLNHDAMYWYRQDPGQGLRLIYYSQIVNDFQKGDIAEGYSVSREKKESFPLTVTSAQKNPTAFYLCASSTAETGPYGYTFGSGTRLTVV.

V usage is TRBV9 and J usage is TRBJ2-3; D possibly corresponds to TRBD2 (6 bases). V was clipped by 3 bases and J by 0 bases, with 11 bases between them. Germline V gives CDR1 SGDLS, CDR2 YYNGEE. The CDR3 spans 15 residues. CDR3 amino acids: CASSGGGHSTDTQYF. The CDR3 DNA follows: TGTGCCAGCAGCGGGGGAGGCCATAGCACAGATACGCAGTATTTT.

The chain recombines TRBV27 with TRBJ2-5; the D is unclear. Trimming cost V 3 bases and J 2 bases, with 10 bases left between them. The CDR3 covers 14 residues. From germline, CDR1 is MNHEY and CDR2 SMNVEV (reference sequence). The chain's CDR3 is CASSFGSGQETQYF. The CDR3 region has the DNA TGTGCCAGCAGTTTCGGTTCCGGTCAAGAGACCCAGTACTTC.

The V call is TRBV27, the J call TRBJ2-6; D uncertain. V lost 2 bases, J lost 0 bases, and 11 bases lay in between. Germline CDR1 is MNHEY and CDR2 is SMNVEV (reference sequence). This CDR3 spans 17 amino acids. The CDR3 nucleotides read TGTGCCAGCAGTTTAGCCAGTAAAATCTCTGGGGCCAACGTCCTGACTTTC. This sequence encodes CASSLASKISGANVLTF.

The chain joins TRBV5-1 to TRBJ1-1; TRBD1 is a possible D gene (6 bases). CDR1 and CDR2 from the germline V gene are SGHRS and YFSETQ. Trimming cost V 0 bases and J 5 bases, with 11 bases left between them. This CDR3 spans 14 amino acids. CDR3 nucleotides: TGCGCCAGCAGCTTGGCAGGGGCAGGGACTGAAGCTTTCTTT. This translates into CASSLAGAGTEAFF.

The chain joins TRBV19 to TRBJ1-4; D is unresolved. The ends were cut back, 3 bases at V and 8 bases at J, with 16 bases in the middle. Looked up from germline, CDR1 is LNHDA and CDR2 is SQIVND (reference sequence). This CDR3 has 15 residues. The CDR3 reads CASSIFSGPGEKLFF. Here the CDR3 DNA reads TGTGCCAGTAGTATTTTCTCGGGTCCGGGGGAAAAACTGTTTTTT.

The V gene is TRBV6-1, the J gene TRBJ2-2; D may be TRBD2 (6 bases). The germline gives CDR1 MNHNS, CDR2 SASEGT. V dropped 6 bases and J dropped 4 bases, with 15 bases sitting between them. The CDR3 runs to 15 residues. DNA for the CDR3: TGTGCCAGCAGGGGTATAGCGGCGAGCACCGGGGAGCTGTTTTTT. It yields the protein CASRGIAASTGELFF.

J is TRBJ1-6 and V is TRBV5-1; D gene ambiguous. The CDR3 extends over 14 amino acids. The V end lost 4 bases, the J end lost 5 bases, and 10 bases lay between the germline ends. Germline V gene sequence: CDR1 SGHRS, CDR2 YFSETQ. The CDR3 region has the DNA TGCGCCAGCAGCATAACAGAGAATAATTCACCCCTCCACTTT. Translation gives CASSITENNSPLHF. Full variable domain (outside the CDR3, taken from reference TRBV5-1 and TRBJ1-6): KAGVTQTPRYLIKTRGQQVTLSCSPISGHRSVSWYQQTPGQGLQFLFEYFSETQRNKGNFPGRFSGRQFSNSRSEMNVSTLELGDSALYLCASSITENNSPLHFGNGTRLTVT.

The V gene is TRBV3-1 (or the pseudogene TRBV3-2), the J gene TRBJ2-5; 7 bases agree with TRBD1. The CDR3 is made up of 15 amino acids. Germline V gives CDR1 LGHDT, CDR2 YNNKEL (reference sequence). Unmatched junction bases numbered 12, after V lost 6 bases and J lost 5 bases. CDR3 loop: CASRLGDRNVETQYF. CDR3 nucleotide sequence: TGTGCCAGCAGGCTCGGGGACAGAAATGTGGAGACCCAGTACTTC.

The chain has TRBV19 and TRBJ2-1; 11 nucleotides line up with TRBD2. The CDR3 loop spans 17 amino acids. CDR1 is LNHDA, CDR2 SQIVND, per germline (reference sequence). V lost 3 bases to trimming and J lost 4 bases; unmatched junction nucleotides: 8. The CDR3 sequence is CASSIFGTSGGYNEQFF. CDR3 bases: TGTGCCAGTAGTATCTTCGGGACTAGCGGAGGTTACAATGAGCAGTTCTTC.

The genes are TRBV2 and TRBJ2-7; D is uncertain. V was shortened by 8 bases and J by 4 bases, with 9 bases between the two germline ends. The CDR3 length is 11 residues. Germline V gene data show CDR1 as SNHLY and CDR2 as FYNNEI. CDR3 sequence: CASGQKYEQYF. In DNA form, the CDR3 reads TGTGCCAGCGGTCAGAAGTACGAGCAGTACTTC.

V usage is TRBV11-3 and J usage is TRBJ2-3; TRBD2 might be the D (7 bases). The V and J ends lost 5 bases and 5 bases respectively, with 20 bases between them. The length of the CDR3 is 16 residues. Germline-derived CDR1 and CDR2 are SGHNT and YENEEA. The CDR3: CASSLTGGGAGDTQYF. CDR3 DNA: TGTGCCAGCAGCCTCACGGGTGGGGGGGCCGGAGATACGCAGTATTTT.

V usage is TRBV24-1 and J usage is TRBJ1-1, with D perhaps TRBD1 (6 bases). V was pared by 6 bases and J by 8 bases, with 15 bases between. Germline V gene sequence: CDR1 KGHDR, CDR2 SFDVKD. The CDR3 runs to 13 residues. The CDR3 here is CATSRGALVEAFF. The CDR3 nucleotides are TGTGCCACCAGTCGGGGGGCCCTTGTGGAAGCTTTCTTT.

The CDR3: CASSFETGAPDTQYF. The CDR3 bases are TGCGCCAGCAGCTTTGAGACAGGGGCCCCAGATACGCAGTATTTT. The chain joins TRBV5-1 to TRBJ2-3, with 8 nucleotides matching TRBD1. After removal of 2 bases from V and 4 bases from J, the junction contained 6 bases not matched to a gene. Germline lookup yields CDR1 SGHRS and CDR2 YFSETQ. The CDR3 runs to 15 residues.

The CDR3 region is CASSLSPAGRDGYTF. CDR3 DNA sequence: TGTGCCAGCAGCTTAAGTCCCGCAGGGCGTGATGGCTACACCTTC. The J gene is TRBJ1-2, the V gene TRBV7-2, with a weak D call TRBD1 (5 bases). V shed 2 bases and J shed 6 bases, with 16 bases lying between them. The CDR3 consists of 15 residues. CDR1 is SGHTA and CDR2 is FQGNSA in the germline V gene. Full variable domain (outside the CDR3, taken from reference TRBV7-2 and TRBJ1-2): GAGVSQSPSNKVTEKGKDVELRCDPISGHTALYWYRQSLGQGLEFLIYFQGNSAPDKSGLPSDRFSAERTGGSVSTLTIQRTQQEDSAVYLCASSLSPAGRDGYTFGSGTRLTVV.

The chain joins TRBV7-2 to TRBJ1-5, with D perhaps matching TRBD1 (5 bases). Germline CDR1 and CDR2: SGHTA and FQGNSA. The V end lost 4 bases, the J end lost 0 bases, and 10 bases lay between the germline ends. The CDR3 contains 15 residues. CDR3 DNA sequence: TGTGCCAGCAGCTATACAGGAATTAGCAATCAGCCCCAGCATTTT. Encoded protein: CASSYTGISNQPQHF.

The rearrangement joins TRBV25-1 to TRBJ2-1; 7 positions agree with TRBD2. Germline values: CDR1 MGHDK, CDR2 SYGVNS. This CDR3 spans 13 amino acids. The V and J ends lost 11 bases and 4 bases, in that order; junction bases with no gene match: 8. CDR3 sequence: CASVSGIYNEQFF. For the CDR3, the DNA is TGTGCCTCCGTCAGCGGGATATACAATGAGCAGTTCTTC.

The CDR3 sequence: CASRHQGGATEAFF. CDR3 nucleotide sequence: TGTGCCAGCAGACACCAGGGTGGGGCCACTGAAGCTTTCTTT. The chain links TRBV14 to TRBJ1-1, with TRBD1 as a possible D gene (5 bases). The CDR3 is 14 residues long. V lost 6 bases and J 4 bases, leaving 15 bases between the germline ends. CDR1 SGHDN and CDR2 FVKESK come from the germline V gene.